The present entry profiles one T cell receptor beta chain with its context. The CDR3 contains 15 residues. The germline V gene has CDR1 LNHDA and CDR2 SQIVND (reference sequence). Trimming took 6 bases from V and 5 from J, leaving 17 bases between them. These data belong to a study of blood T cell repertoires in COVID-19. The method was immunoSEQ multiplex PCR; TCRdb's version includes in-frame clones alone and lacks a portion of them. The sample yields a few hundred thousand clones, approximately 87% seen once. The genes are TRBV19 and TRBJ2-1; D gene unclear. The TCR sequence derives from a man aged 60-69 years who had recovered from COVID-19. The sequencing sample was made of peripheral blood. CDR3 sequence (DNA): TGTGCCAGTAGCTTTAATCGCCAGTTGAACAATGAGCAGTTCTTC. This translates into CASSFNRQLNNEQFF. The whole variable domain, filled in from reference TRBV19 and TRBJ2-1, reads DGGITQSPKYLFRKEGQNVTLSCEQNLNHDAMYWYRQDPGQGLRLIYYSQIVNDFQKGDIAEGYSVSREKKESFPLTVTSAQKNPTAFYLCASSFNRQLNNEQFFGPGTRLTVL.